The T cell receptor (beta chain) under discussion was sequenced for a study of T-cell memory formation after mild COVID-19. J gave up 0 bases and V 3 bases, and 4 bases lay outside the gene matches. The V gene's germline CDR1 is SGHRS and CDR2 YFSETQ. The CDR3 covers 17 residues. Constant-segment-primed 5'RACE gave TCR alpha and TCR beta cDNA libraries with sample barcodes and UMIs. MiXCR, run by TCRdb on the 5' RACE reads, gives a single entry per CDR3 protein. The table has under 350,000 distinct CDR3 sequences, roughly 15% seen once. The table lists this clonotype with a few counts. The rearrangement uses TRBV5-1 and TRBJ2-6; 9 bases agree with TRBD1. Material: PBMCs or a T cell subset sorted from them (not recorded which). This TCR was sampled from a man in his late teens or twenties who had mild COVID-19 (a few samples of this study predate the infection). Cell type and time point are not known. The CDR3 region is CASSWDRDPSGANVLTF. The CDR3 DNA is TGCGCCAGCAGCTGGGACAGGGACCCCTCTGGGGCCAACGTCCTGACTTTC.